This T cell receptor (beta chain) was observed in a study of metastatic and nonmetastatic thyroid tumors. With MiXCR, TCRdb reprocessed the PCR reads. The sample includes some 13,000 clones, about 12% of them seen just once. Patients were all untreated before their thyroid surgery. Germline assignment: CDR1 LNHNV and CDR2 YYDKDF (reference sequence). V was shortened by 0 bases and J by 7 bases, with 12 bases between the two germline ends. The CDR3 is 14 amino acids. The sample comprised blood. The genes are TRBV15 and TRBJ1-1; D ambiguous. The TCR sequence derives from a female donor with papillary thyroid cancer or a benign thyroid nodule (not recorded which). Some clones in this sample may be carry-over from other donors' samples. The DNA of the CDR3 is TGTGCCACCAGCAGAGATTCCCGCGCAAATGAAGCTTTCTTT. It translates to CATSRDSRANEAFF.